A selection of T cell receptor beta chains follows, all from one sample in a study of blood T cell repertoires in COVID-19. Only in-frame clones appear in the TCRdb table, and some are missing; sequencing was by immunoSEQ multiplex PCR. The sample holds some 380,000 clones, roughly 86% seen once. Sequencing used peripheral blood. These receptors came from a human donor with acute or convalescent COVID-19. The donor label of this sample is uncertain. The CDR3 runs from the conserved cysteine through the conserved F or W. Fields, in order: V gene, clone size, J gene, D gene, CDR3 DNA, CDR3 protein. A D gene is named only where the DNA matches it firmly. Only part of the rows carry a size: once, few, many, or a class if the clone is expanded.

V gene: TRBV15
clone size: NA
J gene: TRBJ2-5
D gene: TRBD2
CDR3 DNA: TGTGCCACCAGCAGAGGGTTAGCGGGAGGGGTAGAGACCCAGTACTTC
CDR3 protein: CATSRGLAGGVETQYF

V gene: TRBV15
clone size: NA
J gene: TRBJ2-7
D gene: NA
CDR3 DNA: TGTGCCACTACCGGGATTCCTACTTACGAGCAGTACTTC
CDR3 protein: CATTGIPTYEQYF

V gene: TRBV30
clone size: NA
J gene: TRBJ2-7
D gene: NA
CDR3 DNA: TGTGCCTGGAGACCCTTGACTGAGATCTACGAGCAGTACTTC
CDR3 protein: CAWRPLTEIYEQYF

V gene: TRBV5-6
clone size: NA
J gene: TRBJ2-7
D gene: TRBD2
CDR3 DNA: TGTGCCAGCAGCTTGGGCCCATCTAGCGGGAGGTCCTACGAGCAGTACTTC
CDR3 protein: CASSLGPSSGRSYEQYF

V gene: TRBV25-1
clone size: NA
J gene: TRBJ2-3
D gene: NA
CDR3 DNA: TGTGCCAGCAGTGAATGGGGCTCCACAGATACGCAGTATTTT
CDR3 protein: CASSEWGSTDTQYF

V gene: TRBV19
clone size: few
J gene: TRBJ1-5
D gene: TRBD1
CDR3 DNA: TGTGCCAGTAGTATGGAGGGACAGGGTTACGTTTATAGCAATCAGCCCCAGCATTTT
CDR3 protein: CASSMEGQGYVYSNQPQHF

V gene: TRBV10-3
clone size: few
J gene: TRBJ2-7
D gene: TRBD2
CDR3 DNA: TGTGCCATCAGGGAGGATGTGGGAGGGCCCTACGAGCAGTACTTC
CDR3 protein: CAIREDVGGPYEQYF

V gene: TRBV19
clone size: NA
J gene: TRBJ1-2
D gene: TRBD1
CDR3 DNA: TGTGCCAGTAGTGCCTCCTCGGACAGGGTGTTGTATGGCTACACCTTC
CDR3 protein: CASSASSDRVLYGYTF

V gene: TRBV21-1
clone size: NA
J gene: TRBJ1-2
D gene: NA
CDR3 DNA: TGTGCCAGCAGCAATTCGCCTGCAATAGTTCCTAACTATGGCTACACCTTC
CDR3 protein: CASSNSPAIVPNYGYTF

V gene: TRBV11-1
clone size: NA
J gene: TRBJ2-7
D gene: TRBD2
CDR3 DNA: TGTGCCAGCAGCGCAAGGACTAGCGGGATTCGCGAGCAGTACTTC
CDR3 protein: CASSARTSGIREQYF

V gene: TRBV5-1
clone size: NA
J gene: TRBJ1-2
D gene: NA
CDR3 DNA: TGCGCCAGCAGGGCGGCAAACTATGGCTACACCTTC
CDR3 protein: CASRAANYGYTF

V gene: TRBV5-1
clone size: NA
J gene: TRBJ1-4
D gene: TRBD1
CDR3 DNA: TGCGCCAGCAGCACCTATCCGGGACAGGCGGGAAAACTGTTTTTT
CDR3 protein: CASSTYPGQAGKLFF

V gene: TRBV24-1
clone size: NA
J gene: TRBJ2-3
D gene: TRBD1
CDR3 DNA: TGTGCCACCAGTGATCCGGGACAGGGCCTAGATACGCAGTATTTT
CDR3 protein: CATSDPGQGLDTQYF

V gene: TRBV19
clone size: NA
J gene: TRBJ2-6
D gene: NA
CDR3 DNA: TGTGCCAGCAGCTCCCCCGGGGATTCATCTGGGGCCAACGTCCTGACTTTC
CDR3 protein: CASSSPGDSSGANVLTF

V gene: TRBV5-1
clone size: NA
J gene: TRBJ1-1
D gene: TRBD1
CDR3 DNA: TGCGCCAGCAGCTTGGGGACAGGGGTTTTGACTGAAGCTTTCTTT
CDR3 protein: CASSLGTGVLTEAFF

V gene: TRBV4-2
clone size: few
J gene: TRBJ2-6
D gene: TRBD1
CDR3 DNA: TGTGCCAGCAGCCAGTACCCTCCGGGACAGGATCCCTCTGGGGCCAACGTCCTGACTTTC
CDR3 protein: CASSQYPPGQDPSGANVLTF

V gene: TRBV27
clone size: NA
J gene: TRBJ1-3
D gene: NA
CDR3 DNA: TGTGCCAGCAGTTTAACGGGACTCAAGGGAAACACCATATATTTT
CDR3 protein: CASSLTGLKGNTIYF

V gene: TRBV7-2
clone size: once
J gene: TRBJ1-4
D gene: NA
CDR3 DNA: TGTGCCAGCAGCTTAGCGCTCGCCGTACAAGGAGGGAAACTGTTTTTT
CDR3 protein: CASSLALAVQGGKLFF

V gene: TRBV14
clone size: NA
J gene: TRBJ2-7
D gene: TRBD1
CDR3 DNA: TGTGCCAGCAGCCTCCGGGACAGGACCTCCTACGAGCAGTACTTC
CDR3 protein: CASSLRDRTSYEQYF

V gene: TRBV29-1
clone size: NA
J gene: TRBJ1-1
D gene: NA
CDR3 DNA: TGCAGCGTGCTCGGCGGCTCGGGCACTGAAGCTTTCTTT
CDR3 protein: CSVLGGSGTEAFF

V gene: TRBV6-6
clone size: NA
J gene: TRBJ1-1
D gene: NA
CDR3 DNA: TGTGCCAGCAGGGCGGAGCACCTTAACACTGAAGCTTTCTTT
CDR3 protein: CASRAEHLNTEAFF

V gene: TRBV20-1
clone size: NA
J gene: TRBJ1-5
D gene: TRBD1
CDR3 DNA: TGCAGTGCTAGTGTGGGACAGAGTAAGTCTCAGCCCCAGCATTTT
CDR3 protein: CSASVGQSKSQPQHF

V gene: TRBV27
clone size: NA
J gene: TRBJ2-1
D gene: TRBD2
CDR3 DNA: TGTGCCAGCAGACTAGAGGGGGGACTAGCGGGAGGTGAGCAGTTCTTC
CDR3 protein: CASRLEGGLAGGEQFF

V gene: TRBV19
clone size: NA
J gene: TRBJ1-1
D gene: NA
CDR3 DNA: TGTGCCAGTAGTATCGTGGACTTCGCCTCTGAAGCTTTCTTT
CDR3 protein: CASSIVDFASEAFF

V gene: TRBV3-1/TRBV3-2
clone size: NA
J gene: TRBJ2-4
D gene: NA
CDR3 DNA: TGTGCCAGCAGCCAAGGGGATTGGGGGCGGTACTTC
CDR3 protein: CASSQGDWGRYF

V gene: TRBV7-2
clone size: NA
J gene: TRBJ1-4
D gene: NA
CDR3 DNA: TGTGCCAGCAGCCTCTCAGGGGTCTCTAATGAAAAACTGTTTTTT
CDR3 protein: CASSLSGVSNEKLFF

V gene: TRBV25-1
clone size: NA
J gene: TRBJ2-5
D gene: NA
CDR3 DNA: TGTGCCAGCAGTGAAAGTGGACAGGAGACCCAGTACTTC
CDR3 protein: CASSESGQETQYF

V gene: TRBV4-1
clone size: NA
J gene: TRBJ2-7
D gene: TRBD1
CDR3 DNA: TGCGCCAGCAGCCAAGCGCGACTCGGGACAGGGGTCGAGCAGTACTTC
CDR3 protein: CASSQARLGTGVEQYF

V gene: TRBV6-5
clone size: NA
J gene: TRBJ2-7
D gene: NA
CDR3 DNA: TGTGCCAGCAGTTACTCAGGTACAGGTTGGCCCTACGAGCAGTACTTC
CDR3 protein: CASSYSGTGWPYEQYF

V gene: TRBV6-5
clone size: NA
J gene: TRBJ1-2
D gene: NA
CDR3 DNA: TGTGCCAGCAGGCGGGCCGCTGAAAGCGGTGGCTACACCTTC
CDR3 protein: CASRRAAESGGYTF

V gene: TRBV19
clone size: NA
J gene: TRBJ2-6
D gene: TRBD1
CDR3 DNA: TGTGCCAGTAGTATCGGACAGGGGTCTGGGGCCAACGTCCTGACTTTC
CDR3 protein: CASSIGQGSGANVLTF

V gene: TRBV5-1
clone size: NA
J gene: TRBJ2-5
D gene: TRBD2
CDR3 DNA: TGCGCCAGCAGCTTGGCCACGACTAGCGGGGGGCGTCAAGAGACCCAGTACTTC
CDR3 protein: CASSLATTSGGRQETQYF

V gene: TRBV2
clone size: NA
J gene: TRBJ2-1
D gene: NA
CDR3 DNA: TGTGCCAGCAGTGTTCAGGGGATGGGTCTTTACAATGAGCAGTTCTTC
CDR3 protein: CASSVQGMGLYNEQFF

V gene: TRBV28
clone size: NA
J gene: TRBJ1-1
D gene: NA
CDR3 DNA: TGTGCCAGCAGTTTCTGGAGGGAATGGGAAGGGGATGGGACTTTCTTT
CDR3 protein: CASSFWREWEGDGTFF

V gene: TRBV28
clone size: NA
J gene: TRBJ2-7
D gene: NA
CDR3 DNA: TGTGCCAGCAGATCACAGGGACCATCATTCTACGAGCAGTACTTC
CDR3 protein: CASRSQGPSFYEQYF

V gene: TRBV19
clone size: few
J gene: TRBJ1-2
D gene: TRBD1
CDR3 DNA: TGTGCCAGTCAACCCTCGCGACAGGGCTTGTACGGCTACACCTTC
CDR3 protein: CASQPSRQGLYGYTF

V gene: TRBV7-9
clone size: once
J gene: TRBJ1-1
D gene: NA
CDR3 DNA: TGTGCCAGCAGCTCCGCCGCGACAGCGAACACTGAAGCTTTCTTT
CDR3 protein: CASSSAATANTEAFF

V gene: TRBV5-1
clone size: NA
J gene: TRBJ2-2
D gene: TRBD2
CDR3 DNA: TGCGCCAGCAGTCCACTAGCGGGAGTAGGGAACACCGGGGAGCTGTTTTTT
CDR3 protein: CASSPLAGVGNTGELFF

V gene: TRBV19
clone size: NA
J gene: TRBJ1-5
D gene: NA
CDR3 DNA: TGTGCCAGTAGTACCCAACCACAGGTAAATCAGCCCCAGCATTTT
CDR3 protein: CASSTQPQVNQPQHF

V gene: TRBV12-3/TRBV12-4
clone size: NA
J gene: TRBJ1-1
D gene: NA
CDR3 DNA: TGTGCCAGCAGTTTGGCAGGCTACACTGAAGCTTTCTTT
CDR3 protein: CASSLAGYTEAFF

V gene: TRBV10-3
clone size: NA
J gene: TRBJ1-1
D gene: NA
CDR3 DNA: TGTGCCATCAGTGAATTTGGGCAGCTTGAAGCTTTCTTT
CDR3 protein: CAISEFGQLEAFF

V gene: TRBV7-9
clone size: NA
J gene: TRBJ1-1
D gene: NA
CDR3 DNA: TGTGCCAGCAGCTCGGAAGACAGGCTTTGGACTGAAGCTTTCTTT
CDR3 protein: CASSSEDRLWTEAFF

V gene: TRBV5-6
clone size: NA
J gene: TRBJ2-7
D gene: TRBD2
CDR3 DNA: TGTGCCAGCAGCTCCGGGACTAGCGGGGGATACGAGCAGTACTTC
CDR3 protein: CASSSGTSGGYEQYF

V gene: TRBV28
clone size: NA
J gene: TRBJ1-5
D gene: NA
CDR3 DNA: TGTGCCTCGGACAGCTATAGCAATCAGCCCCAGCATTTT
CDR3 protein: CASDSYSNQPQHF

V gene: TRBV5-4
clone size: once
J gene: TRBJ1-2
D gene: NA
CDR3 DNA: TGTGCCAGCAGCCACTCGGCAGGGTTTAGGTATGGCTACACCTTC
CDR3 protein: CASSHSAGFRYGYTF

V gene: TRBV2
clone size: few
J gene: TRBJ2-7
D gene: NA
CDR3 DNA: TGTGCCAGCAGTAGGGACCAAGGGGGGCAGTACTTC
CDR3 protein: CASSRDQGGQYF

V gene: TRBV18
clone size: NA
J gene: TRBJ2-1
D gene: TRBD1
CDR3 DNA: TGTGCCAGCTCAGGACAGGGAGATAATGAGCAGTTCTTC
CDR3 protein: CASSGQGDNEQFF

V gene: TRBV2
clone size: few
J gene: TRBJ1-1
D gene: TRBD1
CDR3 DNA: TGTGCCAGCAGCAGCCCCAGGGGGCTAAACACTGAAGCTTTCTTT
CDR3 protein: CASSSPRGLNTEAFF

V gene: TRBV5-1
clone size: NA
J gene: TRBJ1-1
D gene: TRBD1
CDR3 DNA: TGCGCCAGCAGCCGACCGGGACAGGGCACTGAAGCTTTCTTT
CDR3 protein: CASSRPGQGTEAFF

V gene: TRBV18
clone size: NA
J gene: TRBJ2-1
D gene: NA
CDR3 DNA: TGTGCCAGCTCACTAGGACAGGGAGGGTACAATGAGCAGTTCTTC
CDR3 protein: CASSLGQGGYNEQFF

V gene: TRBV5-1
clone size: NA
J gene: TRBJ1-3
D gene: NA
CDR3 DNA: TGCGCCAGCAGCCCCCCGGGCTCTGGAAACACCATATATTTT
CDR3 protein: CASSPPGSGNTIYF

V gene: TRBV10-3
clone size: NA
J gene: TRBJ2-2
D gene: TRBD1
CDR3 DNA: TGTGCCATCAGTGAGGGACAGGGGACCGGGGAGCTGTTTTTT
CDR3 protein: CAISEGQGTGELFF

V gene: TRBV3-1/TRBV3-2
clone size: NA
J gene: TRBJ2-1
D gene: TRBD2
CDR3 DNA: TGTGCCAGCAGCCTACTTGGAAGCGGGAGTTCCTACAATGAGCAGTTCTTC
CDR3 protein: CASSLLGSGSSYNEQFF

V gene: TRBV30
clone size: NA
J gene: TRBJ1-2
D gene: TRBD1
CDR3 DNA: TGTGCCTGGAGTGTTAGACAGGGTAACTATGGCTACACCTTC
CDR3 protein: CAWSVRQGNYGYTF

V gene: TRBV15
clone size: NA
J gene: TRBJ1-4
D gene: TRBD1
CDR3 DNA: TGTGCCACCAGCATGCGGACAGGTGCAACTAATGAAAAACTGTTTTTT
CDR3 protein: CATSMRTGATNEKLFF

V gene: TRBV29-1
clone size: NA
J gene: TRBJ1-1
D gene: NA
CDR3 DNA: TGCAGCGTGGGACATCAGAACACTGAAGCTTTCTTT
CDR3 protein: CSVGHQNTEAFF

V gene: TRBV15
clone size: NA
J gene: TRBJ1-1
D gene: NA
CDR3 DNA: TGTGCCACCAGCAGCGGGGGGAGCACTGAAGCTTTCTTT
CDR3 protein: CATSSGGSTEAFF

V gene: TRBV6-5
clone size: NA
J gene: TRBJ1-1
D gene: NA
CDR3 DNA: TGTGCCAGCAGGTCGGGAATCATGAACACTGAAGCTTTCTTT
CDR3 protein: CASRSGIMNTEAFF

V gene: TRBV28
clone size: NA
J gene: TRBJ1-6
D gene: NA
CDR3 DNA: TGTGCCAGCAGTTTCTGGGCTAAGAATTCACCCCTCCACTTT
CDR3 protein: CASSFWAKNSPLHF